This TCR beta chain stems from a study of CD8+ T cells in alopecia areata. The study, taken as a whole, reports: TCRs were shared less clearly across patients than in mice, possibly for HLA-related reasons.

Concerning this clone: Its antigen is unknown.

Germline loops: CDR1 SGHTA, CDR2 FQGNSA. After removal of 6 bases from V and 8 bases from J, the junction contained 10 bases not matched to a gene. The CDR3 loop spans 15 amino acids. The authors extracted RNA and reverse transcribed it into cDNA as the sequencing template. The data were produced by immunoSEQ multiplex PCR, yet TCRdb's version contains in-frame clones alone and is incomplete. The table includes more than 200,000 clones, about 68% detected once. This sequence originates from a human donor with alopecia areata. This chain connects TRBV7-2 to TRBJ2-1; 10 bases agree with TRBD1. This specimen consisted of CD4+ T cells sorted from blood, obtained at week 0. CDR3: CASRFPGQGLDEQFF. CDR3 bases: TGTGCCAGCAGATTCCCGGGACAGGGGCTGGATGAGCAGTTCTTC.